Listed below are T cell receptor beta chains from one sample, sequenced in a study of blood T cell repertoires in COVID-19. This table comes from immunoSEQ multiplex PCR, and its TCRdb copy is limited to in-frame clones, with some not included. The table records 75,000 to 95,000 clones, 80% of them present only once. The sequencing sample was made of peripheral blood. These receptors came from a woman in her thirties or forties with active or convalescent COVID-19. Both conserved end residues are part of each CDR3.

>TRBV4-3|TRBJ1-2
CASSQDPSDRTNYGYTF
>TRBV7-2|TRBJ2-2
CASSLSSGTANTGELFF
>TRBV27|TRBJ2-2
CAIPEEGAGELFF
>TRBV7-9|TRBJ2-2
CASSPLRRETGELFF
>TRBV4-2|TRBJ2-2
CASSQVLTGLTGELFF
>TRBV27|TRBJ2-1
CASSEAEYNEQFF
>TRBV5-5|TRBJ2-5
CASSLQLGETQYF
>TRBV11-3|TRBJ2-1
CASSSRGSRNEQFF
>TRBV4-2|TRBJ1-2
CASSQARTAGGYTF
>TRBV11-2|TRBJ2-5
CASSLISSGREETQYF
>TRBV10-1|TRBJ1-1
CASSSGSVSNTEAFF
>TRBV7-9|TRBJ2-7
CASSLALVSREQYF
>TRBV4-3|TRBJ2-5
CASSQDRQETQYF
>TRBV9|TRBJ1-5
CASGGSTGGQPQHF
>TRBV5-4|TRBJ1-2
CASRSMGGKDYGYTF
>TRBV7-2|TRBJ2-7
CASSSNLRDGSYEQYF
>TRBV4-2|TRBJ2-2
CASSQGGHGELFF
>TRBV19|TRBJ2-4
CASSIVLLAGGLAKNIQYF
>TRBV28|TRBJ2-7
CASETGFRGEQYF
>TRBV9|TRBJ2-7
CASSRLAGSEEQYF
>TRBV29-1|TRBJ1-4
CSALRTGRGEKLFF
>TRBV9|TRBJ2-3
CASSSGLGGSTDTQYF
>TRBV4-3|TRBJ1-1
CASSQGQVNTEAFF
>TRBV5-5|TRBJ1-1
CASSYSDSRTEAFF
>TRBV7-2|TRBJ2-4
CASSFGTSNWHIQYF
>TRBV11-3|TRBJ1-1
CASSTQGIGTEAFF
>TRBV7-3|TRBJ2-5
CASSPIGLAEETQYF
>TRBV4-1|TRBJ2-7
CASSHLAGTYEQYF
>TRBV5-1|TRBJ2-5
CASSLTGLETQYF
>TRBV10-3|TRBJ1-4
CAISETSATNEKLFF
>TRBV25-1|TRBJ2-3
CASSERLAGPTDTQYF
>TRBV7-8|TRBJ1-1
CASSHYQDSEAFF
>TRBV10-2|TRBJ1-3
CASSTDRGNTIYF
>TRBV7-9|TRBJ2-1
CASSPIRTSGKGEQFF